These 3 T cell receptor beta chains originate from one sample sequenced in a study of vaccination and CD4 T cells after COVID-19. With the Oncomine TCR Beta short-read assay, DNA from cultured CD4+ T cells was sequenced. TCRdb re-called the PCR reads through MiXCR, storing one row per CDR3 protein. The profile shows roughly 20,000 distinct CDR3 sequences, roughly half of them singletons. No cognate antigen is known for these TCRs. Treatment reported: roughly 11-day PBMC culture with coronavirus spike peptide pools or control peptides (ViraFEST assay). Sequences were obtained from CD4+ T cells from blood, cultured in vitro. These receptors all come from a human donor who had recovered from COVID-19.

This rearrangement joins TRBV6-2 or TRBV6-3 to TRBJ1-2; 8 nucleotides line up with TRBD1. CDR1 is MNHEY, CDR2 SVGEGT, per germline. This CDR3 is built from 12 residues. V lost 6 bases to trimming and J lost 4 bases; unmatched junction nucleotides: 1. The CDR3 loop is CASSGQGYGYTF. The CDR3 nucleotides read TGTGCCAGCAGCGGACAGGGCTATGGCTACACCTTC.

In this sample, this clonotype turned up a few times. This chain joins TRBV7-3 and TRBJ2-2; D is ambiguous. CDR3 length equals 13 residues. Trimming removed 2 bases from V and 4 bases from J, with 5 bases in between. Germline V gene data show CDR1 as SGHTA and CDR2 as FQGTGA. The CDR3 protein is CASSLGPTGELFF. DNA of the CDR3: TGTGCCAGCAGCTTAGGGCCCACCGGGGAGCTGTTTTTT. The full variable domain, rest sourced from reference TRBV7-3 and TRBJ2-2, is GAGVSQTPSNKVTEKGKYVELRCDPISGHTALYWYRQSLGQGPEFLIYFQGTGAADDSGLPNDRFFAVRPEGSVSTLKIQRTERGDSAVYLCASSLGPTGELFFGEGSRLTVL.

V usage is TRBV28 and J usage is TRBJ2-3, with no clear D. The CDR3 contains 13 residues. Per the germline V gene, CDR1 is MDHEN and CDR2 is SYDVKM. The V end lost 3 bases, the J end lost 9 bases, and 13 bases lay between the germline ends. CDR3 in amino acids: CASSFAFRVTQYF. For the CDR3, the DNA is TGTGCCAGCAGTTTTGCCTTCCGGGTAACGCAGTATTTT.